Each of the 27 T cell receptor beta chains below was sequenced from the same sample in a study of blood T cells in healthy people across ages. Primed by a sample-barcoded 5' primer and a J-beta primer mix, a second PCR proceeded for about 7 to 11 cycles. MiXCR was run by TCRdb on the 5' RACE reads, yielding one entry per CDR3 protein. Found here are fewer than 950,000 distinct CDR3 sequences, 40% to 65% of them singletons; the top ten hold around 40%. Specimen: blood. These receptors were taken from a man at least 80 years old in good health.

V usage is TRBV29-1 and J usage is TRBJ2-6, with D perhaps TRBD1 (6 bases). The germline V gene has CDR1 SQVTM and CDR2 ANQGSEA. The CDR3 covers 14 residues. Trimming took 3 bases from V and 2 from J, leaving 8 bases between them. The CDR3: CSVEGTPGANVLTF. CDR3 DNA sequence: TGCAGCGTTGAGGGGACACCTGGGGCCAACGTCCTGACTTTC. Variable domain in full (rest from reference TRBV29-1 and TRBJ2-6): SAVISQKPSRDICQRGTSLTIQCQVDSQVTMMFWYRQQPGQSLTLIATANQGSEATYESGFVIDKFPISRPNLTFSTLTVSNMSPEDSSIYLCSVEGTPGANVLTFGAGSRLTVL.

Concerning this clonotype itself: This may be a read error: a much more frequent sequence differs by one nucleotide. J is TRBJ2-1 and V is TRBV11-3, with 8 bases aligning to TRBD1. The DNA matches TRBJ2-7 better at its end, which makes the J call doubtful. The germline V gene encodes CDR1 SGHNT and CDR2 YENEEA. The CDR3 totals 18 residues. The CDR3: CASSLRAGGFSSYNEQYF. The CDR3 DNA reads as TGTGCCAGCAGCTTAAGAGCAGGGGGCTTTAGCTCCTACAATGAGCAGTACTTC.

V is TRBV27 and J is TRBJ2-7; the match to TRBD1 covers 8 bases. The V gene's germline CDR1 is MNHEY and CDR2 SMNVEV (reference sequence). The CDR3 runs to 14 residues. V shed 7 bases and J 8 bases; nucleotides not matched to a gene: 13. The CDR3 DNA is TGTGCCAGCAAACCCTCCGCGACAGGGGTAAAGCAGTACTTC. This encodes CASKPSATGVKQYF.

The chain carries TRBV29-1 and TRBJ2-1, with 7 nucleotides matching TRBD2. V shed 6 bases and J 4 bases; nucleotides not matched to a gene: 12. CDR3 length: 15 amino acids. Germline V CDR1 and CDR2: SQVTM, ANQGSEA. The CDR3 DNA sequence: TGCAGCGTGCTCGCGGGAGTAGGGTCTTACAATGAGCAGTTCTTC. It translates to CSVLAGVGSYNEQFF.

This clonotype was seen more than once but under ten times. The rearrangement uses TRBV11-2 and TRBJ2-7; D is possibly TRBD1 (6 bases). CDR3 size: 16 residues. CDR1 and CDR2 from the germline V gene are SGHAT and FQNNGV. Trimming pared 5 bases from V and 7 bases from J, leaving 24 bases between. In DNA, the CDR3 is TGTGCCAGCAGCATTCGAGTGGGGATGGGGGCGAGGGAGCAGTACTTC. This codes for CASSIRVGMGAREQYF.

This clonotype has only a few counts. This rearrangement joins TRBV15 to TRBJ2-7; no definite D call. V dropped 3 bases and J dropped 6 bases, with 9 bases sitting between them. Germline CDR1 and CDR2: LNHNV and YYDKDF (reference sequence). The CDR3 has 12 residues. The CDR3 protein is CATSRESGEQYF. The CDR3 DNA sequence: TGTGCCACCAGCAGGGAGAGTGGCGAGCAGTACTTC.

J is TRBJ2-7 and V is TRBV15, with D unresolved. Germline CDR1 and CDR2: LNHNV and YYDKDF (reference sequence). The CDR3 extends over 14 amino acids. The V gene lost 0 bases and the J gene lost 0 bases, with 6 bases spanning the gap. CDR3 sequence reads: CATSRDASSYEQYF. CDR3 DNA: TGTGCCACCAGCAGAGATGCAAGCTCCTACGAGCAGTACTTC. Variable domain in full (rest from reference TRBV15 and TRBJ2-7): DAMVIQNPRYQVTQFGKPVTLSCSQTLNHNVMYWYQQKSSQAPKLLFHYYDKDFNNEADTPDNFQSRRPNTSFCFLDIRSPGLGDTAMYLCATSRDASSYEQYFGPGTRLTVT.

J is TRBJ1-6 and V is TRBV27; the D gene is possibly TRBD1 (5 bases). Trimming removed 5 bases from V and 2 bases from J, with 13 bases in between. Germline CDR1 and CDR2: MNHEY and SMNVEV (reference sequence). The length of the CDR3 is 16 residues. CDR3 bases: TGTGCCAGCAGTGCGGGACGGATTCCCTATAATTCACCCCTCCACTTT. Translating it yields CASSAGRIPYNSPLHF.

The chain is built from TRBV11-3 and TRBJ2-3; TRBD1 or TRBD2 may be the D gene (5 bases each). This CDR3 is 16 amino acids long. Trimming removed 4 bases at V and 5 bases at J, with 19 bases between. Per the germline V gene, CDR1 is SGHNT and CDR2 is YENEEA. This CDR3 is CASSSEGTRGIDTQYF. The CDR3 DNA reads as TGTGCCAGCAGCTCGGAAGGGACGAGAGGAATAGATACGCAGTATTTT. The whole variable domain, filled in from reference TRBV11-3 and TRBJ2-3, reads EAGVVQSPRYKIIEKKQPVAFWCNPISGHNTLYWYLQNLGQGPELLIRYENEEAVDDSQLPKDRFSAERLKGVDSTLKIQPAELGDSAVYLCASSSEGTRGIDTQYFGPGTRLTVL.

The chain employs TRBV3-1 and TRBJ2-4, with D tentatively TRBD2 (7 bases). Germline CDR1 and CDR2: LGHDT and YNNKEL (reference sequence). The CDR3 totals 14 residues. V shed 4 bases and J shed 6 bases, with 13 bases lying between them. This chain's CDR3 is CASSLQGGGNIQYF. The CDR3 DNA sequence: TGTGCCAGCAGCCTACAGGGAGGGGGAAACATTCAGTACTTC.

The J gene is TRBJ1-2, the V gene TRBV28, with 7 bases aligning to TRBD1. V trimming: 6 bases; J trimming: 8 bases; junction bases outside the gene matches: 9. The CDR3 loop spans 13 amino acids. Per the germline V gene, CDR1 is MDHEN and CDR2 is SYDVKM. In nucleotides, the CDR3 is TGTGCCAGCAGCTGGGACAGTAGAAACGGCTACACCTTC. This codes for CASSWDSRNGYTF.

This chain connects TRBV5-1 to TRBJ2-5, with 15 nucleotides matching TRBD2. CDR1 and CDR2 (germline): SGHRS, YFSETQ. V lost 4 bases to trimming and J lost 11 bases; unmatched junction nucleotides: 9. CDR3 length: 15 amino acids. The CDR3 protein is CASSADGTSGRIQYF. The DNA for the CDR3 is TGCGCCAGCAGCGCCGATGGGACTAGCGGGAGGATACAGTACTTC.

This clonotype was counted only a few times. This rearrangement joins TRBV4-2 to TRBJ2-7; D is unresolved. Trimming took off 1 base at V and 3 bases at J, with 13 bases between the two ends. This CDR3 region has 15 residues. Germline CDR1 is LGHNA and CDR2 is YNFKEQ. CDR3 sequence: CASSQGRTAYYEQYF. The CDR3 bases are TGTGCCAGCAGCCAAGGCCGAACAGCCTACTACGAGCAGTACTTC.

This clonotype has only a few counts. The chain employs TRBV29-1 and TRBJ2-5; 7 bases map to TRBD2. With 8 bases clipped from V and 5 bases from J, the junction kept 11 bases outside the gene matches. The CDR3 is made up of 13 amino acids. CDR1 and CDR2 (germline): SQVTM, ANQGSEA. The CDR3 region is CSTAVGGSETQYF. The CDR3 DNA is TGCAGCACGGCCGTGGGAGGGTCGGAGACCCAGTACTTC. Full variable domain (outside the CDR3, taken from reference TRBV29-1 and TRBJ2-5): SAVISQKPSRDICQRGTSLTIQCQVDSQVTMMFWYRQQPGQSLTLIATANQGSEATYESGFVIDKFPISRPNLTFSTLTVSNMSPEDSSIYLCSTAVGGSETQYFGPGTRLLVL.

This clonotype was seen a handful of times. The rearrangement joins TRBV29-1 to TRBJ1-2, with 9 bases fitting TRBD1. Germline V gives CDR1 SQVTM, CDR2 ANQGSEA. The CDR3 is 11 amino acids. V lost 7 bases to trimming and J lost 7 bases; unmatched junction nucleotides: 4. CDR3 sequence: CSATGGSGYTF. CDR3 coding DNA: TGCAGCGCCACAGGGGGCAGTGGCTACACCTTC.

V usage is TRBV20-1 and J usage is TRBJ2-3, with a tentative D call TRBD1 (5 bases). CDR1 is DFQATT, CDR2 SNEGSKA, per germline (reference sequence). The V gene lost 5 bases and the J gene lost 2 bases, with 17 bases spanning the gap. This CDR3 contains 15 residues. The CDR3 is CSAPDRAGSTDTQYF. As DNA, the CDR3 is TGCAGTGCTCCCGACCGGGCAGGGTCCACAGATACGCAGTATTTT.

This chain joins TRBV6-5 and TRBJ1-4; 9 nucleotides align to TRBD1. Trimming removed 2 bases from V and 6 bases from J; junction bases left unmatched: 7. This CDR3 spans 16 amino acids. Germline lookup yields CDR1 MNHEY and CDR2 SVGAGI. CDR3 DNA: TGTGCCAGCAGTTACGCCGCGACAGGGGGATATGAAAAACTGTTTTTT. Translation: CASSYAATGGYEKLFF.

The J gene is TRBJ2-1, the V gene TRBV5-1; D unclear. Trimming removed 0 bases at V and 3 bases at J, with 10 bases between. Germline V gives CDR1 SGHRS, CDR2 YFSETQ. The CDR3 contains 15 residues. Written as DNA, the CDR3 is TGCGCCAGCAGCTTGGGGCCGGAGTACTACAATGAGCAGTTCTTC. Encoded protein: CASSLGPEYYNEQFF. Full variable domain (missing parts from reference TRBV5-1 and TRBJ2-1): KAGVTQTPRYLIKTRGQQVTLSCSPISGHRSVSWYQQTPGQGLQFLFEYFSETQRNKGNFPGRFSGRQFSNSRSEMNVSTLELGDSALYLCASSLGPEYYNEQFFGPGTRLTVL.

CDR3 amino acids: CASRRDRGRAYEQYF. CDR3 bases: TGTGCCAGCAGGCGCGACAGGGGAAGGGCCTACGAGCAGTACTTC. The chain uses TRBV7-2 and TRBJ2-4, with TRBD1 matching 8 bases. Gene TRBJ2-7 matches the end of the DNA better, so the J call may be wrong. This CDR3 is built from 15 residues. The germline gives CDR1 SGHTA, CDR2 FQGNSA.

This clonotype was observed once. V gene TRBV7-3 combines with J gene TRBJ2-1; 8 positions agree with TRBD2. With the DNA end fitting TRBJ2-7 better, the J assignment may be wrong. Looked up from germline, CDR1 is SGHTA and CDR2 is FQGTGA. CDR3 size: 17 residues. The CDR3 sequence: CASSSSLAGSSYNEQYF. In DNA form, the CDR3 reads TGTGCCAGCAGCTCCTCTCTAGCGGGCAGCTCCTACAATGAGCAGTACTTC.

The rearrangement uses TRBV9 and TRBJ2-5; 9 bases fit TRBD1. The CDR3 has 15 amino acids. CDR1 SGDLS and CDR2 YYNGEE come from the germline V gene. After removal of 3 bases from V and 11 bases from J, the junction contained 14 bases not matched to a gene. The CDR3 reads CASSAPGQGSNEQYF. The CDR3 coding sequence is TGTGCCAGCAGCGCTCCGGGACAGGGAAGTAATGAGCAGTACTTC.

V gene TRBV20-1 combines with J gene TRBJ2-7, with 10 bases identical to TRBD2. The CDR3 totals 18 residues. Looked up from germline, CDR1 is DFQATT and CDR2 is SNEGSKA (reference sequence). Trimming at V came to 1 base and at J to 7 bases, leaving 19 bases not matched to a gene. Here the CDR3 reads CSARVPGTSDPKLGEQYF. CDR3 in DNA: TGCAGTGCTAGAGTTCCAGGGACTAGCGATCCGAAACTGGGGGAGCAGTACTTC.

Comments on this clonotype: Mismatch with germline at one junction end may stem from a read error. This chain uses TRBV12-3 or TRBV12-4 with TRBJ2-3; a weak D match, TRBD2 (6 bases). This CDR3 is built from 17 residues. The CDR3 nucleotides read TGTGCCGGCAGTGCCCTGAGCGGGCCGGGTAGCACAGATACGCAGTATTTT. It specifies CAGSALSGPGSTDTQYF.

V is TRBV2 and J is TRBJ2-3; TRBD2 aligns across 9 bases. Germline-derived CDR1 and CDR2 are SNHLY and FYNNEI. The CDR3 contains 15 residues. J was trimmed by 4 bases and V by 7 bases; bases with no gene match: 9. The DNA of the CDR3 is TGTGCCAGCACCGGCTGGCGGGAGGGGGCAGATACGCAGTATTTT. It codes for CASTGWREGADTQYF.

This sequence joins TRBV5-1 and TRBJ1-1, with D hard to call. The germline CDR1 and CDR2 sequences are SGHRS and YFSETQ. The CDR3 is made up of 15 amino acids. Trimming took 4 bases from V and 6 from J, leaving 19 bases between them. The CDR3 loop reads CASSPQRPGIAEAFF. CDR3 nucleotides: TGCGCCAGCAGCCCTCAACGACCCGGGATCGCTGAAGCTTTCTTT.

This clonotype has ten or more counts. The CDR3 nucleotides are TGTGCCACCAGCGATCCCTATCAGGGGTTCGACATTCAGTACTTC. Its protein is CATSDPYQGFDIQYF. This chain uses TRBV24-1 with TRBJ2-4; D possibly corresponds to TRBD1 (6 bases). This CDR3 is built from 15 residues. Trimming removed 7 bases from V and 8 bases from J, with 20 bases in between. CDR1 and CDR2 from the germline V gene are KGHDR and SFDVKD.

The rearrangement uses TRBV3-1 and TRBJ2-1; D gene uncertain. Germline V gene sequence: CDR1 LGHDT, CDR2 YNNKEL (reference sequence). The CDR3 extends over 15 amino acids. V was shortened by 4 bases and J by 0 bases, with 10 bases between the two germline ends. CDR3 in amino acids: CASSPALGSYNEQFF. The DNA of the CDR3 is TGTGCCAGCAGCCCCGCTTTAGGCTCCTACAATGAGCAGTTCTTC.